This passage covers 9 T cell receptor beta chains from one sample sequenced in a study of response to subunit inactivated influenza vaccine. TCRdb analysed the RT-PCR reads with MiXCR anew, one entry per CDR3 protein. The table has hundreds of thousands of distinct CDR3 sequences, 11% to 15% seen once. The sequences come from PBMCs from blood, collected about 14 days before vaccination. Receptor source: a man aged 50 to 60 who received an inactivated influenza vaccine.

This clonotype was found a few times. The rearrangement uses TRBV5-1 and TRBJ2-5; D gene uncertain. Trimming left V 1 base short and J 7 bases short, with 17 bases between. The germline V gene has CDR1 SGHRS and CDR2 YFSETQ. The CDR3 has 15 residues. The CDR3 region is CASSLTANDMRTQYF. CDR3 sequence (DNA): TGCGCCAGCAGCTTGACGGCCAATGATATGAGGACCCAGTACTTC. The full variable domain, in which reference TRBV5-1 and TRBJ2-5 provide the parts outside the CDR3, is KAGVTQTPRYLIKTRGQQVTLSCSPISGHRSVSWYQQTPGQGLQFLFEYFSETQRNKGNFPGRFSGRQFSNSRSEMNVSTLELGDSALYLCASSLTANDMRTQYFGPGTRLLVL.

At least ten counts were recorded for this clonotype. The rearrangement uses TRBV2 and TRBJ2-2; 10 positions agree with TRBD1. This CDR3 comprises 15 residues. Germline CDR1 reads SNHLY; CDR2 reads FYNNEI. V was pared by 4 bases and J by 5 bases, with 4 bases of the junction left unmatched. The CDR3 DNA reads TGTGCCAGCAGTGGACAGGGGGCAAGGACCGGGGAGCTGTTTTTT. Its protein product is CASSGQGARTGELFF. The variable domain in full, completed from reference TRBV2 and TRBJ2-2, reads EPEVTQTPSHQVTQMGQEVILRCVPISNHLYFYWYRQILGQKVEFLVSFYNNEISEKSEIFDDQFSVERPDGSNFTLKIRSTKLEDSAMYFCASSGQGARTGELFFGEGSRLTVL.

The chain joins TRBV5-1 to TRBJ2-1; D gene unclear. This CDR3 contains 15 residues. Germline V lookup: CDR1 SGHRS, CDR2 YFSETQ. V gave up 0 bases and J gave up 0 bases, with 7 bases separating them. CDR3 sequence (DNA): TGCGCCAGCAGCTTGGAACTCAGCTCCTACAATGAGCAGTTCTTC. Its protein product is CASSLELSSYNEQFF.

This clonotype occurred a few times. The chain combines TRBV20-1 with TRBJ1-2; D might be TRBD1 (5 bases). Trimming removed 5 bases from V and 2 bases from J, with 12 bases in between. Germline lookup yields CDR1 DFQATT and CDR2 SNEGSKA (reference sequence). The CDR3 is made up of 13 amino acids. This CDR3 reads CSAPPGFNYGYTF. The CDR3 DNA reads as TGCAGTGCTCCGCCAGGGTTCAACTATGGCTACACCTTC.

The rearrangement joins TRBV5-1 to TRBJ2-5, with 9 bases identical to TRBD1. This CDR3 region has 14 residues. Germline CDR1 SGHRS, CDR2 YFSETQ. The V gene end was trimmed by 5 bases and the J gene end by 5 bases; junction bases not matched to a gene: 7. CDR3 in DNA: TGCGCCAGCAGGCCTACAGGGGGCGCTGAGACCCAGTACTTC. The encoded protein is CASRPTGGAETQYF. Using reference TRBV5-1 and TRBJ2-5 for the parts outside the CDR3, the full variable domain is KAGVTQTPRYLIKTRGQQVTLSCSPISGHRSVSWYQQTPGQGLQFLFEYFSETQRNKGNFPGRFSGRQFSNSRSEMNVSTLELGDSALYLCASRPTGGAETQYFGPGTRLLVL.

This clonotype showed up many times. The chain couples TRBV6-1 to TRBJ2-7, with 7 bases matching TRBD1. This CDR3 region has 15 residues. The V gene's germline CDR1 is MNHNS and CDR2 SASEGT. V dropped 6 bases and J dropped 3; count of bases not matched to a gene: 11. The CDR3: CASSEGLDRNYEQYF. The CDR3 DNA follows: TGTGCCAGCAGCGAGGGCTTGGACAGGAACTACGAGCAGTACTTC.

The sample holds a few counts of this clonotype. The chain has TRBV20-1 and TRBJ2-1; the D call may be TRBD1 or TRBD2 (5 bases each). Deletions cut 6 bases from V and 6 bases from J, with 15 bases between. The germline V gene encodes CDR1 DFQATT and CDR2 SNEGSKA (reference sequence). This CDR3 has 13 amino acids. Here the CDR3 reads CSAGLRDPNEQFF. The CDR3 nucleotides are TGCAGTGCGGGGCTGAGGGACCCCAATGAGCAGTTCTTC.

The chain couples TRBV11-2 to TRBJ2-1; 12 positions match TRBD2. V lost 5 bases to trimming and J lost 5 bases; unmatched junction nucleotides: 22. This CDR3 is 21 amino acids long. Per the germline V gene, CDR1 is SGHAT and CDR2 is FQNNGV. The CDR3: CASSPDILAGGPSLPNNEQFF. The CDR3 DNA sequence: TGTGCCAGCAGCCCCGATATTCTAGCGGGAGGGCCGTCCCTCCCAAACAATGAGCAGTTCTTC.

This clonotype has more than one count but fewer than ten. This chain joins TRBV3-1 and TRBJ2-2; D is undetermined. There are 12 residues in the CDR3. Looked up from germline, CDR1 is LGHDT and CDR2 is YNNKEL (reference sequence). V lost 10 bases, J lost 8 bases, and 14 bases lay in between. CDR3 in amino acids: CATSQNPGELFF. The DNA for the CDR3 is TGTGCCACGAGCCAGAATCCTGGGGAGCTGTTTTTT.